This entry lists 2 T cell receptor beta chains sequenced from one sample in a study of early T cells in non-severe SARS-CoV-2 infection. TCRdb reprocessed the 5' RACE reads via MiXCR and lists one record per CDR3 protein. The sample has about 61,000 distinct CDR3 sequences, 12% seen once; the top ten hold approximately 1.2%. Here the sequenced sample was whole blood, taken at baseline. The receptors come from an adult who was a healthcare worker with PCR-confirmed SARS-CoV-2 infection or an uninfected control (not recorded which). The donor label of this sample is uncertain.

This clonotype was recorded at least ten times. The genes are TRBV6-6 and TRBJ2-1; the match to TRBD2 covers 7 bases. Germline V gene data show CDR1 as MNHNY and CDR2 as SVGAGI (reference sequence). This CDR3 is built from 14 residues. The trim removed 8 bases at V and 4 bases at J, leaving 8 bases unmatched. CDR3 coding DNA: TGTGCCAGCTCTGCTAGCGGATATTACAATGAGCAGTTCTTC. This translates into CASSASGYYNEQFF.

For the CDR3, the DNA is TGTGCCAGCAGCCCCAGGGGGACAAATGGAAACACCATATATTTT. Translation gives CASSPRGTNGNTIYF. The chain links TRBV5-6 to TRBJ1-3, with 7 bases fitting TRBD1. The CDR3 contains 15 residues. Looked up from germline, CDR1 is SGHDT and CDR2 is YYEEEE. V shed 4 bases and J 3 bases; nucleotides not matched to a gene: 7.